This T cell receptor (beta chain) was sequenced for a study of Ad26.COV2.S vaccination and SARS-CoV-2 variants. Study-level information: Intramuscular Ad26.COV2.S at 5x10^10 or 1x10^11 viral particles.

General study results and limits: TCR breadth and depth estimates may have understated total T cell responses. Substantial breadth in spike-specific CD8+ and CD4+ T cell responses was reportedly seen after vaccination.

Trimming removed 9 bases from V and 8 bases from J, with 7 bases in between. From germline, CDR1 is MRHNA and CDR2 SNTAGT. The CDR3 contains 9 residues. The method was immunoSEQ multiplex PCR; TCRdb's version includes in-frame clones alone and lacks a portion of them. The sample has 300,000 to 500,000 clones, approximately 91% seen once. With respect to this clone: Its target is not known.

Treatment indicated: approximately 18 received Ad26.COV2.S at low or high dose, single or two shots; 5 received placebo; per-sample allocation not given. Sampling occurred on day 63 after the first vaccine or placebo injection. This vaccine is an Ad26 vector that expresses the Wuhan-strain SARS-CoV-2 spike. The chain recombines TRBV6-4 with TRBJ1-2; D not resolved. This material consisted of peripheral blood, taken in a trial of Ad26.COV2.S vaccine versus placebo. The TCR originated in a person aged 18-60 years who received the Ad26.COV2.S COVID-19 vaccine or a placebo. In DNA, the CDR3 is TGTGCCAGGTTCTACGGCTACACCTTC. As protein: CARFYGYTF.